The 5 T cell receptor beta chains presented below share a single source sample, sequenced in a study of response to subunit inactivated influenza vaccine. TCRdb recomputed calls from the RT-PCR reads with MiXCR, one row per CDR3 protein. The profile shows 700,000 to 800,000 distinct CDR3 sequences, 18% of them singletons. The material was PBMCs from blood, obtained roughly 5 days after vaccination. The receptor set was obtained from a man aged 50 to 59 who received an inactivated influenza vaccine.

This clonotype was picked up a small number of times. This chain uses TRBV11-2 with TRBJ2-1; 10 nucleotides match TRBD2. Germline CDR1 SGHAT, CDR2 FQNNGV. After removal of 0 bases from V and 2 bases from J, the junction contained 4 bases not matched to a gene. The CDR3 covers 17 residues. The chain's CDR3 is CASSLDLSGGAYNEQFF. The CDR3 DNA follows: TGTGCCAGCAGCTTAGATCTGAGCGGGGGGGCCTACAATGAGCAGTTCTTC.

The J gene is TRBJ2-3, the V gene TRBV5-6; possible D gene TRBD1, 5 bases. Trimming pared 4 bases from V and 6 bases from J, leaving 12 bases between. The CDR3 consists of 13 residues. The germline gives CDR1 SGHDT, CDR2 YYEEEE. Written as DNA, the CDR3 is TGTGCCAGCAGCGCCAGGGTTTTGGATACGCAGTATTTT. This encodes CASSARVLDTQYF.

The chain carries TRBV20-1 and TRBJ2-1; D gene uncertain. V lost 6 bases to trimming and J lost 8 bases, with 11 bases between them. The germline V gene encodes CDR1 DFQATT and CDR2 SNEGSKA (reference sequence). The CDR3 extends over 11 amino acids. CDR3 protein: CSALNWDEQFF. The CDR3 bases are TGCAGTGCCCTGAACTGGGATGAGCAGTTCTTC.

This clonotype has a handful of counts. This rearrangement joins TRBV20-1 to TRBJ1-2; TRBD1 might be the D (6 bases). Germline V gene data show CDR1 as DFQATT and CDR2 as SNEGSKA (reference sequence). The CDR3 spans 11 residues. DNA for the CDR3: TGCACCACCTCGCGGGGGCGAGGCTACACCTTC. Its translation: CTTSRGRGYTF.

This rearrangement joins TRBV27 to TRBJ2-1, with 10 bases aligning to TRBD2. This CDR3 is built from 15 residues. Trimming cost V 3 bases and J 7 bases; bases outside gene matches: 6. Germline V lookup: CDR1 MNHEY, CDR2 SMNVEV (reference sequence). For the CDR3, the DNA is TGTGCCAGCAGTTTTGGTAGCGGGGGGACAAATGAGCAGTTCTTC. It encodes CASSFGSGGTNEQFF.